The T cell receptor (beta chain) under discussion was sequenced for a study of cytomegalovirus exposure and HLA in healthy donors. The V gene's germline CDR1 is ENHRY and CDR2 SYGVKD. J lost 4 bases, V lost 3 bases, and 4 bases had no gene match. This CDR3 contains 15 residues. The PCR used 60 Vbeta and 13 Jbeta primers. TCRdb keeps only in-frame clones here, not all; method: immunoSEQ multiplex PCR. The sample has about 190,000 clones, 75% to 85% seen once. Study findings and constraints: Later genetic work tied a missense DCLRE1C variant to beta-chain V and J trimming. An analysis done earlier found most TCR beta V segments productive about 87% or about 30% of the time.

A word on this clone: Its antigen is unknown.

V and J are TRBV10-3 and TRBJ2-3, with 10 nucleotides matching TRBD2. Sequencing was carried out using PBMCs. The clonotype comes from a woman in her twenties or thirties in good health and CMV-seropositive. The CDR3 bases are TGTGCCATCAGTGATGTAGCGGGAGGTTCAGATACGCAGTATTTT. Translated, it gives CAISDVAGGSDTQYF.